This T cell receptor beta chain was captured by sequencing in a study of T cells in Graves' hyperthyroidism and ophthalmopathy. This CDR3 comprises 13 residues. The V and J ends lost 4 bases and 1 base respectively, with 7 bases between them. Germline V gene sequence: CDR1 LNHNV, CDR2 YYDKDF (reference sequence). It was RNA transcripts that yielded the amplified TCR beta CDR3 regions. With the HTBI primer set, the TCR CDR3 went through a first round of RT-PCR. Using its own MiXCR run on the multiplex PCR reads, TCRdb lists one record per CDR3 protein. The sample lists hundreds of thousands of distinct CDR3 sequences, about 45% occurring once.

The sample comprised peripheral blood or thyroid tissue (not recorded which). The chain links TRBV15 to TRBJ1-2; D is perhaps TRBD1 (6 bases). This sequence originates from an adult man with Graves' disease, either hyperthyroidism or ophthalmopathy (not recorded which). DNA of the CDR3: TGTGCCACCAGCACGGACAGTAACTATGGCTACACCTTC. Translated, it gives CATSTDSNYGYTF.